These 30 T cell receptor beta chains were sequenced from one sample in a study of blood T cell repertoires in COVID-19. Sequenced by immunoSEQ multiplex PCR; TCRdb stores in-frame clones only, minus some. The repertoire consists of 200,000 or so clones, with around 82% occurring once and the leading ten covering roughly 6.9%. Sequencing was carried out using PBMCs or T cells enriched from blood (not recorded which). These receptor sequences come from a man aged 35-49 years who had recovered from COVID-19.

The chain is built from TRBV27 and TRBJ1-4, with TRBD1 matching 9 bases. J was trimmed by 5 bases and V by 6 bases; bases with no gene match: 7. The CDR3 is made up of 15 amino acids. Germline CDR1 is MNHEY and CDR2 is SMNVEV (reference sequence). The CDR3 spells CASSPRQGVNEKLFF. The CDR3 DNA follows: TGTGCCAGCAGCCCCAGACAGGGGGTGAATGAAAAACTGTTTTTT.

The chain carries TRBV6-5 and TRBJ2-4; the D gene is possibly TRBD2 (6 bases). There are 11 residues in the CDR3. V lost 4 bases to trimming and J lost 10 bases, with 8 bases between them. Germline V gene lookup returns CDR1 MNHEY and CDR2 SVGAGI. CDR3 bases: TGTGCCAGCAGTTGGGGGGTTATTCAGTACTTC. It yields the protein CASSWGVIQYF.

J is TRBJ2-1 and V is TRBV11-2, with 12 bases that match TRBD1. CDR1 and CDR2 (germline): SGHAT, FQNNGV. The CDR3 is 17 amino acids. The J segment lost 6 bases and the V segment lost 5 bases, leaving 11 bases of the junction unmatched. In nucleotides, the CDR3 is TGTGCCAGCAGCAAGGGGACAGGGGGCGCAAAGGGCAATGAGCAGTTCTTC. It yields the protein CASSKGTGGAKGNEQFF.

Notes on this clone: In the same sample, other DNA sequences code for this CDR3. This chain's CDR3 is CASSVGTSGKETQYF. CDR3 DNA sequence: TGTGCCAGCAGCGTAGGTACTAGCGGGAAAGAGACCCAGTACTTC. The V gene is TRBV9, the J gene TRBJ2-5; 10 nucleotides align to TRBD2. This CDR3 contains 15 residues. After removal of 0 bases from V and 3 bases from J, the junction contained 2 bases not matched to a gene. Germline assignment: CDR1 SGDLS and CDR2 YYNGEE.

This chain uses TRBV6-6 with TRBJ2-2; 10 bases match TRBD1. CDR3 size: 15 residues. V gave up 6 bases and J gave up 5 bases; unmatched junction bases: 6. Germline CDR1 MNHNY, CDR2 SVGAGI (reference sequence). CDR3 nucleotides: TGTGCCAGCAGATCCGGGACAGGGGATACCGGGGAGCTGTTTTTT. This gives the protein CASRSGTGDTGELFF.

The CDR3 loop is CASRAGQGGVGYTF. The CDR3 DNA reads as TGCGCCAGCAGAGCGGGACAGGGGGGAGTAGGCTACACCTTC. The chain employs TRBV5-1 and TRBJ1-2, with TRBD1 identical over 11 bases. With V trimmed by 5 bases and J by 8 bases, 8 bases remained unmatched. This CDR3 is 14 amino acids long. CDR1 is SGHRS, CDR2 YFSETQ, per germline.

The chain has TRBV5-1 and TRBJ2-5; TRBD1 is a possible D gene (5 bases). Trimming left V 0 bases short and J 9 bases short, with 12 bases between. Germline assignment: CDR1 SGHRS and CDR2 YFSETQ. This CDR3 is 13 amino acids long. CDR3 sequence reads: CASSLEGIFAQYF. Written as DNA, the CDR3 is TGCGCCAGCAGCTTGGAGGGGATTTTTGCCCAGTACTTC.

In its sample, this clone was seen a few times. CDR3: CASSPRSGGGSPLHF. For the CDR3, the DNA is TGTGCCAGCAGCCCTCGGAGCGGGGGGGGATCACCCCTCCACTTT. The rearrangement uses TRBV3-1 (or the pseudogene TRBV3-2) and TRBJ1-6, with a weak D call TRBD1 (5 bases). The V and J ends lost 4 bases and 10 bases respectively, with 17 bases between them. Germline CDR1 reads LGHDT; CDR2 reads YNNKEL (reference sequence). This CDR3 is 15 amino acids long.

The rearrangement links TRBV5-1 to TRBJ1-1; 9 nucleotides align to TRBD1. The CDR3 spans 15 residues. From germline, CDR1 is SGHRS and CDR2 YFSETQ. V trimming: 3 bases; J trimming: 5 bases; junction bases outside the gene matches: 8. CDR3 sequence reads: CASSSHTGGKTEAFF. CDR3 nucleotides: TGCGCCAGCAGCTCCCATACAGGGGGCAAGACTGAAGCTTTCTTT.

The chain links TRBV30 to TRBJ2-6; D is unresolved. The CDR3 extends over 13 amino acids. Per the germline V gene, CDR1 is GTSNPN and CDR2 is SVGIG (reference sequence). Trimming removed 4 bases from V and 3 bases from J, with 7 bases in between. CDR3 protein: CAWTRDGANVLTF. The CDR3 DNA reads as TGTGCCTGGACCCGAGATGGGGCCAACGTCCTGACTTTC.

V and J are TRBV5-1 and TRBJ2-7, with D unresolved. Trimming stripped 0 bases from V and 1 base from J, with 8 bases between. The germline gives CDR1 SGHRS, CDR2 YFSETQ. CDR3 length: 14 amino acids. The CDR3 sequence: CASSLGEVSYEQYF. CDR3 in DNA: TGCGCCAGCAGCTTGGGAGAAGTTTCCTACGAGCAGTACTTC.

Note on this clone: The sample carries other DNA sequences with the same CDR3. The chain is built from TRBV18 and TRBJ2-7; D might be TRBD1 (5 bases). The germline CDR1 and CDR2 sequences are KGHSH and LQKENI. CDR3 length: 12 amino acids. The V and J ends lost 3 bases and 3 bases respectively, with 6 bases between them. The CDR3 loop is CASSPDSYEQYF. The DNA of the CDR3 is TGTGCCAGCTCACCCGACAGCTACGAGCAGTACTTC.

The chain recombines TRBV5-1 with TRBJ1-6; D gene ambiguous. Germline loops: CDR1 SGHRS, CDR2 YFSETQ. CDR3 length equals 14 residues. V lost 0 bases, J lost 11 bases, and 12 bases lay in between. The CDR3 DNA reads TGCGCCAGCAGCTTGGATGGAGGGTCGACACCCCTCCACTTT. Residues: CASSLDGGSTPLHF.

The chain recombines TRBV14 with TRBJ2-7; 8 nucleotides match TRBD1. CDR1 is SGHDN, CDR2 FVKESK, per germline. V was pared by 0 bases and J by 2 bases, with 6 bases of the junction left unmatched. The CDR3 is 16 residues long. The CDR3 is CASSQDLGQGTYEQYF. In DNA form, the CDR3 reads TGTGCCAGCAGCCAAGATCTAGGACAGGGCACCTACGAGCAGTACTTC.

The chain uses TRBV29-1 and TRBJ1-3, with D possibly matching TRBD1 (6 bases). The CDR3 covers 14 residues. Per germline, CDR1 SQVTM and CDR2 ANQGSEA. The ends were cut back, 4 bases at V and 2 bases at J, with 12 bases in the middle. CDR3: CSVATGAPGNTIYF. The CDR3 DNA sequence: TGCAGCGTTGCGACAGGCGCACCTGGAAACACCATATATTTT.

This clone was found once. V usage is TRBV11-1 and J usage is TRBJ2-2; D not certain. V dropped 4 bases and J dropped 5 bases, with 11 bases sitting between them. Germline V gene lookup returns CDR1 SGHAT and CDR2 FQDESV (reference sequence). This CDR3 has 14 residues. CDR3 DNA sequence: TGTGCCAGCAGCTCTAACCCCGATACCGGGGAGCTGTTTTTT. Its translation: CASSSNPDTGELFF.

CDR3 bases: TGTGCCACCAGCCTCGGGGGCCAAGAGACCCAGTACTTC. It codes for CATSLGGQETQYF. The V and J genes are TRBV15 and TRBJ2-5, with a tentative D call TRBD2 (6 bases). The CDR3 is 13 residues long. Trimming removed 5 bases from V and 1 base from J, with 8 bases in between. CDR1 is LNHNV, CDR2 YYDKDF, per germline (reference sequence).

V and J are TRBV28 and TRBJ1-6; D gene ambiguous. Trimming pared 2 bases from V and 1 base from J, leaving 9 bases between. Germline V lookup: CDR1 MDHEN, CDR2 SYDVKM. The CDR3 is 16 residues long. CDR3 amino acids: CASSLDSGSYNSPLHF. As DNA, the CDR3 is TGTGCCAGCAGTTTAGACTCGGGGTCCTATAATTCACCCCTCCACTTT.

The V and J genes are TRBV6-5 and TRBJ2-1; 9 nucleotides agree with TRBD1. V shed 11 bases, J shed 9 bases, and the junction held 14 bases outside the gene matches. The CDR3 runs 14 residues. CDR1 and CDR2 (germline): MNHEY, SVGAGI. The CDR3 DNA reads TGTGCCGCCACGCCGGGACAGGGTCAGGGTGAGCAGTTCTTC. Translated: CAATPGQGQGEQFF.

For this clone: This specimen includes other DNA sequences encoding the same CDR3. The chain has TRBV30 and TRBJ1-2; D remains ambiguous. The CDR3 has 12 amino acids. The germline CDR1 and CDR2 sequences are GTSNPN and SVGIG (reference sequence). V was clipped by 0 bases and J by 2 bases, with 4 bases between them. CDR3: CAWSVLNYGYTF. As DNA, the CDR3 is TGTGCCTGGAGTGTATTAAACTATGGCTACACCTTC.

The chain is built from TRBV19 and TRBJ2-3, with TRBD2 as a possible D gene (7 bases). Between the trimmed V and J ends, which lost 3 bases and 1 base, there was a span of 11 bases. This CDR3 contains 15 residues. From germline, CDR1 is LNHDA and CDR2 SQIVND (reference sequence). The CDR3 reads CASSIGGRGTDTQYF. The CDR3 DNA follows: TGTGCCAGTAGTATCGGGGGGCGCGGCACAGATACGCAGTATTTT.

Ten or more counts support this clone. The CDR3 spells CSVAKNSGNTIYF. The CDR3 DNA reads TGCAGCGTTGCCAAAAACTCTGGAAACACCATATATTTT. The chain combines TRBV29-1 with TRBJ1-3; D call uncertain. Trimming removed 4 bases from V and 0 bases from J, with 7 bases in between. The CDR3 runs to 13 residues. Germline V lookup: CDR1 SQVTM, CDR2 ANQGSEA.

The rearrangement uses TRBV5-5 and TRBJ1-6, with unresolved D. CDR1 and CDR2 (germline): SGHKS, YYEKEE (reference sequence). V was pared by 4 bases and J by 6 bases, with 11 bases between. The CDR3 extends over 14 amino acids. CDR3 in DNA: TGTGCCAGCAGCATGGGTCAGTTTAATTCACCCCTCCACTTT. Translating gives CASSMGQFNSPLHF.

This clone is a singleton in its sample. CDR3 protein: CASSRTGPSQFEKLFF. The CDR3 bases are TGTGCCAGCAGCCGGACAGGACCAAGCCAATTTGAAAAACTGTTTTTT. The genes are TRBV16 and TRBJ1-4; 7 bases agree with TRBD1. V shed 4 bases, J shed 7 bases, and the junction held 12 bases outside the gene matches. This CDR3 comprises 16 residues. Germline V gene data show CDR1 as KGHSY and CDR2 as FQNENV.

The chain uses TRBV3-1 (or the pseudogene TRBV3-2) and TRBJ2-5, with 7 bases that match TRBD1. There are 17 residues in the CDR3. The V segment lost 3 bases and the J segment 0 bases; nucleotides outside the gene matches: 10. Germline CDR1 and CDR2: LGHDT and YNNKEL (reference sequence). The CDR3 region is CASSQNQGERYQETQYF. DNA of the CDR3: TGTGCCAGCAGCCAGAACCAGGGGGAGAGGTACCAAGAGACCCAGTACTTC.

This chain connects TRBV29-1 to TRBJ1-1; 9 bases map to TRBD1. The length of the CDR3 is 13 residues. The V segment lost 5 bases and the J segment 0 bases; nucleotides outside the gene matches: 1. Germline CDR1 and CDR2: SQVTM and ANQGSEA. The CDR3 loop reads CSVNRGLNTEAFF. CDR3 DNA: TGCAGCGTTAACAGGGGGCTGAACACTGAAGCTTTCTTT.

J is TRBJ1-3 and V is TRBV10-3; the D is unclear. Trimming removed 2 bases at V and 0 bases at J, with 8 bases between. The CDR3 has 15 amino acids. Germline V gene lookup returns CDR1 ENHRY and CDR2 SYGVKD. The CDR3 DNA sequence: TGTGCCATCAGTGAGCCATCGGGCTCTGGAAACACCATATATTTT. Translating it yields CAISEPSGSGNTIYF.

V gene TRBV5-6 combines with J gene TRBJ1-3; D remains ambiguous. The V and J ends lost 2 bases and 0 bases respectively, with 15 bases between them. CDR1 is SGHDT and CDR2 is YYEEEE in the germline V gene. The CDR3 contains 17 residues. Here the CDR3 DNA reads TGTGCCAGCAGCTTCTATTCCCGTGAAATCTCTGGAAACACCATATATTTT. It is translated as CASSFYSREISGNTIYF.

The chain combines TRBV19 with TRBJ1-2; the match to TRBD1 covers 9 bases. Per germline, CDR1 LNHDA and CDR2 SQIVND (reference sequence). Germline trimming cut 6 bases from V and 7 bases from J; bases unmatched to any gene: 9. The CDR3 spans 14 residues. CDR3: CASSRDRVVSGYTF. CDR3 in DNA: TGTGCCAGTAGCCGGGACAGGGTTGTTAGTGGCTACACCTTC.

The chain links TRBV7-9 to TRBJ1-1; 7 nucleotides agree with TRBD1. V dropped 5 bases and J dropped 0; count of bases not matched to a gene: 12. Germline CDR1 is SEHNR and CDR2 is FQNEAQ (reference sequence). The CDR3 has 17 residues. Here the CDR3 reads CASSGVRDRRMNTEAFF. CDR3 nucleotides: TGTGCCAGCAGCGGGGTACGGGACAGACGGATGAACACTGAAGCTTTCTTT.